The next 24 T cell receptor beta chains were all read from a single sample in a study of identifying expanded T cells in peripheral blood. Libraries were prepared by immunoSEQ multiplex PCR; TCRdb keeps only in-frame clonotypes and omits some of them. The data hold about 85,000 clones, with approximately 90% observed a single time. Sequenced: blood. These receptor sequences come from a person between 18 and 75 years old in good health.

The J gene is TRBJ1-6, the V gene TRBV5-1; a possible D gene is TRBD1 (6 bases). The ends were cut back, 2 bases at V and 4 bases at J, with 13 bases in the middle. The CDR3 is 16 amino acids. The germline gives CDR1 SGHRS, CDR2 YFSETQ. The CDR3 bases are TGCGCCAGCAGCTTAGGGGACACCGGTTATAATTCACCCCTCCACTTT. It encodes CASSLGDTGYNSPLHF.

This clone was picked up one time. The chain couples TRBV5-6 to TRBJ1-1; D might be TRBD1 (6 bases). The germline V and J ends were trimmed by 3 bases and 3 bases, with 12 bases remaining between them. The CDR3 covers 14 residues. Germline V CDR1 and CDR2: SGHDT, YYEEEE. This CDR3 reads CASSWGAEDTEAFF. The CDR3 nucleotides are TGTGCCAGCAGCTGGGGGGCCGAGGACACTGAAGCTTTCTTT.

The V and J genes are TRBV6-4 and TRBJ2-5; weak D call: TRBD1 (5 bases). The length of the CDR3 is 14 residues. Trimming cost V 7 bases and J 5 bases, with 17 bases left between them. The V gene's germline CDR1 is MRHNA and CDR2 SNTAGT. DNA of the CDR3: TGTGCCAGCACCCGAGGACACCCTCGTGAGACCCAGTACTTC. It codes for CASTRGHPRETQYF.

The chain is built from TRBV11-2 and TRBJ2-3; no clear D gene. The germline V gene encodes CDR1 SGHAT and CDR2 FQNNGV. Trimming took off 0 bases at V and 6 bases at J, with 16 bases between the two ends. The CDR3 sequence is 16 residues long. The CDR3 spells CASSLDLVVVRDTQYF. The DNA of the CDR3 is TGTGCCAGCAGCTTAGATCTAGTAGTGGTACGGGATACGCAGTATTTT.

CDR3 in amino acids: CASSLGGLAGDLEFF. CDR3 DNA sequence: TGCGCCAGCAGCTTGGGAGGGCTAGCGGGGGACCTGGAGTTCTTC. The V gene is TRBV5-1, the J gene TRBJ2-1, with 10 bases aligning to TRBD2. The J segment lost 14 bases and the V segment lost 0 bases, leaving 11 bases of the junction unmatched. The CDR3 is made up of 15 amino acids. Germline CDR1 is SGHRS and CDR2 is YFSETQ. Based on the CDR3 plus reference TRBV5-1 and TRBJ2-1, the full variable domain is KAGVTQTPRYLIKTRGQQVTLSCSPISGHRSVSWYQQTPGQGLQFLFEYFSETQRNKGNFPGRFSGRQFSNSRSEMNVSTLELGDSALYLCASSLGGLAGDLEFFGPGTRLTVL.

This chain joins TRBV7-8 and TRBJ1-6, with 9 bases lining up with TRBD1. CDR1 is SGHVS and CDR2 is FQNEAQ in the germline V gene. The CDR3 runs 18 residues. Germline trimming cut 6 bases from V and 0 bases from J; bases unmatched to any gene: 9. For the CDR3, the DNA is TGTGCCAGCAGGTCCCCCGGGACAGGGAGCTCCTATAATTCACCCCTCCACTTT. This translates into CASRSPGTGSSYNSPLHF.

Turning to this clone: A much more abundant neighbour one base away suggests this may be a read error. The V and J genes are TRBV5-6 and TRBJ1-1; D unclear. Germline V gene data show CDR1 as SGHDT and CDR2 as YYEEEE. The CDR3 sequence is 11 residues long. Trimming took off 1 base at V and 2 bases at J, with 0 bases between the two ends. CDR3 nucleotides: TGTGCCAGCAGCTTGAACACTGAAGCTTTCTTT. The encoded protein is CASSLNTEAFF. Combining the CDR3 with reference TRBV5-6 and TRBJ1-1 gives the whole variable domain DAGVTQSPTHLIKTRGQQVTLRCSPKSGHDTVSWYQQALGQGPQFIFQYYEEEERQRGNFPDRFSGHQFPNYSSELNVNALLLGDSALYLCASSLNTEAFFGQGTRLTVV.

V gene TRBV5-1 combines with J gene TRBJ1-2, with TRBD1 matching over 8 bases. There are 17 residues in the CDR3. Germline lookup yields CDR1 SGHRS and CDR2 YFSETQ. J gave up 0 bases and V 2 bases, and 9 bases lay outside the gene matches. CDR3 sequence reads: CASSFRTGTVSNYGYTF. The CDR3 bases are TGCGCCAGCAGCTTTCGGACAGGGACCGTCTCTAACTATGGCTACACCTTC.

The rearrangement uses TRBV7-2 and TRBJ2-2; D is tentatively TRBD1 or TRBD2 (6 bases each). Trimming shortened V by 3 bases and J by 8 bases, and 19 bases separated the two germline ends. Germline CDR1 is SGHTA and CDR2 is FQGNSA. This CDR3 region has 16 residues. The CDR3 sequence: CASSLRAGHPRGELFF. CDR3 nucleotide sequence: TGTGCCAGCAGCTTGCGCGCGGGACACCCTAGGGGGGAGCTGTTTTTT.

The chain combines TRBV28 with TRBJ1-5, with D uncertain. With 5 bases removed from V and 8 bases from J, the gap between germline ends came to 13 bases. The CDR3 sequence is 13 residues long. Germline-derived CDR1 and CDR2 are MDHEN and SYDVKM. The CDR3 sequence: CASSPLAGEPQHF. CDR3 bases: TGTGCCAGCAGTCCCCTAGCCGGGGAGCCCCAGCATTTT.

V is TRBV2 and J is TRBJ2-1; 8 bases are a match to TRBD2. The CDR3 has 16 amino acids. Losses at the gene ends were 3 bases for V and 8 bases for J; bases not matched to a gene: 12. CDR1 is SNHLY and CDR2 is FYNNEI in the germline V gene. The CDR3: CASSDLTGGLEYEQFF. CDR3 DNA sequence: TGTGCCAGCAGTGACCTCACGGGGGGACTAGAATATGAGCAGTTCTTC.

J is TRBJ1-2 and V is TRBV7-2, with D possibly TRBD1 on 5 matching bases. Germline loops: CDR1 SGHTA, CDR2 FQGNSA. V was trimmed by 11 bases and J by 4 bases, leaving 23 bases between them. This CDR3 spans 15 amino acids. In DNA form, the CDR3 reads TGTGCCGGCCAAGAGACCGGAGGGGTGATCTATGGCTACACCTTC. Its translation is CAGQETGGVIYGYTF.

In this sample, this clone turned up once. This chain uses TRBV28 with TRBJ2-7; D is uncertain. The CDR3 is 8 amino acids. CDR1 is MDHEN, CDR2 SYDVKM, per germline. The ends were cut back, 6 bases at V and 9 bases at J, with 3 bases in the middle. The CDR3 region is CASSLQYF. CDR3 sequence (DNA): TGTGCCAGCAGCTTGCAGTACTTC. The full variable domain, rest sourced from reference TRBV28 and TRBJ2-7, is DVKVTQSSRYLVKRTGEKVFLECVQDMDHENMFWYRQDPGLGLRLIYFSYDVKMKEKGDIPEGYSVSREKKERFSLILESASTNQTSMYLCASSLQYFGPGTRLTVT.

V usage is TRBV6-5 and J usage is TRBJ1-3, with D uncertain. From germline, CDR1 is MNHEY and CDR2 SVGAGI. The germline V and J ends were trimmed by 5 bases and 9 bases, with 20 bases remaining between them. The CDR3 sequence is 15 residues long. CDR3 sequence: CASSRSPVHGRTIYF. CDR3 sequence (DNA): TGTGCCAGCAGTCGATCTCCGGTACATGGACGCACCATATATTTT.

The chain has TRBV28 and TRBJ1-1, with 8 bases lining up with TRBD1. Germline V gene sequence: CDR1 MDHEN, CDR2 SYDVKM. This CDR3 has 14 residues. Unmatched junction bases numbered 5, after V lost 7 bases and J lost 1 base. CDR3 coding DNA: TGTGCCAGCACCCCCGGGACAGGGAACACTGAAGCTTTCTTT. It is translated as CASTPGTGNTEAFF. Filled out from reference TRBV28 and TRBJ1-1, the complete variable domain reads DVKVTQSSRYLVKRTGEKVFLECVQDMDHENMFWYRQDPGLGLRLIYFSYDVKMKEKGDIPEGYSVSREKKERFSLILESASTNQTSMYLCASTPGTGNTEAFFGQGTRLTVV.

V and J are TRBV2 and TRBJ1-4; 8 bases agree with TRBD1. This CDR3 comprises 14 residues. Germline trimming cut 7 bases from V and 1 base from J; bases unmatched to any gene: 2. CDR1 is SNHLY and CDR2 is FYNNEI in the germline V gene. CDR3 bases: TGTGCCAGCAACGGACAGGGAACTAATGAAAAACTGTTTTTT. The encoded protein is CASNGQGTNEKLFF. The full variable domain, its missing parts supplied by reference TRBV2 and TRBJ1-4, is EPEVTQTPSHQVTQMGQEVILRCVPISNHLYFYWYRQILGQKVEFLVSFYNNEISEKSEIFDDQFSVERPDGSNFTLKIRSTKLEDSAMYFCASNGQGTNEKLFFGSGTQLSVL.

The chain uses TRBV5-1 and TRBJ1-1; the D gene is possibly TRBD1 (6 bases). The CDR3 spans 13 residues. CDR1 is SGHRS, CDR2 YFSETQ, per germline. V was clipped by 3 bases and J by 8 bases, with 14 bases between them. CDR3 sequence: CASSSLGHAEAFF. The CDR3 DNA sequence: TGCGCCAGCAGCTCCTTGGGACACGCAGAAGCTTTCTTT.

This chain connects TRBV13 to TRBJ2-3; a weak D match, TRBD1 (5 bases). Germline V CDR1 and CDR2: PRHDT, FYEKMQ (reference sequence). This CDR3 is 14 amino acids long. Trimming took off 0 bases at V and 5 bases at J, with 9 bases between the two ends. The CDR3 DNA follows: TGTGCCAGCAGCTTAGGCCCAGGGAAAGATACGCAGTATTTT. Translated: CASSLGPGKDTQYF.

The CDR3 protein is CASSARVPGQGTWEQYF. The CDR3 region has the DNA TGTGCCAGCAGCGCTAGGGTGCCGGGACAGGGGACTTGGGAGCAGTACTTC. V is TRBV7-6 and J is TRBJ2-7, with TRBD1 matching 10 bases. Germline loops: CDR1 SGHVS, CDR2 FNYEAQ. The CDR3 has 17 residues. The trim removed 5 bases at V and 7 bases at J, leaving 17 bases unmatched.

V gene TRBV28 combines with J gene TRBJ2-1; 8 bases fit TRBD2. The CDR3 is 16 residues long. Germline loops: CDR1 MDHEN, CDR2 SYDVKM. With 6 bases clipped from V and 2 bases from J, the junction kept 9 bases outside the gene matches. The CDR3 is CASSHRGRGAYNEQFF. Written as DNA, the CDR3 is TGTGCCAGCAGCCACCGTGGGCGGGGGGCCTACAATGAGCAGTTCTTC.

The chain joins TRBV30 to TRBJ1-4, with a possible D match to TRBD1 (6 bases). The V end was cut by 4 bases, the J end by 4 bases, with 10 bases between. The CDR3 is 13 amino acids. CDR1 is GTSNPN, CDR2 SVGIG, per germline (reference sequence). CDR3 nucleotide sequence: TGTGCCTGGAAGGCAGGGGATAATGAAAAACTGTTTTTT. Its protein is CAWKAGDNEKLFF.

The chain joins TRBV6-5 to TRBJ2-3; 8 nucleotides line up with TRBD2. Germline values: CDR1 MNHEY, CDR2 SVGAGI. Losses at the gene ends were 6 bases for V and 2 bases for J; bases not matched to a gene: 7. This CDR3 spans 15 amino acids. CDR3 sequence (DNA): TGTGCCAGCAGGCCGGGACTAGAACACACAGATACGCAGTATTTT. This sequence encodes CASRPGLEHTDTQYF.

The chain links TRBV4-1 to TRBJ1-2; 10 bases fit TRBD1. Germline CDR1 and CDR2: MGHRA and YSYEKL. The CDR3 has 18 amino acids. The ends lost 1 base at V and 2 bases at J; junction bases unmatched: 10. Written as DNA, the CDR3 is TGCGCCAGCAGCCAAGCCCCCTCCGGGACAGGGGCGAACTATGGCTACACCTTC. Residues: CASSQAPSGTGANYGYTF.

V is TRBV6-6 and J is TRBJ1-5; 8 positions agree with TRBD1. The CDR3 consists of 15 residues. J gave up 3 bases and V 4 bases, and 5 bases lay outside the gene matches. CDR1 and CDR2 (germline): MNHNY, SVGAGI (reference sequence). CDR3 protein: CASSLRTGPNQPQHF. The CDR3 DNA follows: TGTGCCAGCAGTTTGCGGACAGGGCCCAATCAGCCCCAGCATTTT.